This T cell receptor beta chain came from a study of human T cells and chemical hapten exposure. About the research overall: Upper inner arm skin measuring 2 cm by 2 cm received 2% DPC for sensitization. Broader study findings: Clustering by CDR3 similarity yielded significantly more large clusters from expanded TCRs than controls.

Trimming shortened V by 6 bases and J by 5 bases, and 20 bases separated the two germline ends. This CDR3 comprises 14 residues. Germline values: CDR1 DFQATT, CDR2 SNEGSKA (reference sequence). As concerns this clonotype: Its antigen remains unidentified.

Time point denoted: pre-sensitization, week 0. Sample treatment: therapeutic diphenylcyclopropenone sensitization with weekly scalp DPC. Individual cDNA molecules in this library carried unique molecular identifiers. In TCRdb, the RACE reads were re-called with MiXCR into one record per CDR3 protein. This table holds around 110,000 distinct CDR3 sequences, around 10% found once. The TCR was taken from a woman aged 50 to 60 with alopecia areata. Some clones in this sample may be carry-over from other donors' samples. The material sequenced was whole blood, taken in connection with sensitization to the hapten diphenylcyclopropenone (DPC). The V call is TRBV20-1, the J call TRBJ2-7, with D perhaps TRBD1 (8 bases). The CDR3 spells CSAATGEGRNEQYF. For the CDR3, the DNA is TGCAGTGCCGCGACAGGGGAGGGGAGGAACGAGCAGTACTTC.